This TCR beta chain was retrieved from a study of shared clonotypes between healthy human individuals. Study-wide points: Memory subsets generally showed lower estimated richness than naive subsets.

The assay used deep level. Data came from immunoSEQ multiplex PCR; TCRdb stores just in-frame clones and leaves some out. This sample has more than 2,000,000 clones, with more than 80% found just once. V lost 10 bases, J lost 1 base, and 8 bases stayed unmatched. The CDR3 is 15 residues long. Germline values: CDR1 MNHNS, CDR2 SASEGT. As for this clone: Its cognate antigen is unknown.

The clonotype comes from a man aged 18-30 years in good health. The sequencing sample was made of naive CD4+ T cells sorted from blood. Sample subset: CD45RA+ positively selected. This chain uses TRBV6-1 with TRBJ2-2, with 8 bases that match TRBD2. The DNA of the CDR3 is TGTGCCACCGCACTAGCGGTTAGGAACACCGGGGAGCTGTTTTTT. Translating gives CATALAVRNTGELFF.